The T cell receptor beta chain under discussion was sequenced for a study of identical twins. CDR1 and CDR2 (germline): SQVTM, ANQGSEA. V was trimmed by 3 bases and J by 0 bases, leaving 12 bases between them. The CDR3 spans 14 residues. Via MiXCR, TCRdb re-called the 5' RACE reads, giving one row per CDR3 protein. This sample carries around 510,000 distinct CDR3 sequences, roughly 13% of them seen once, and the ten largest clones take about 0.97%. This clonotype was seen more than once but under ten times. The same data also went into a second study, on yellow fever vaccine responses in identical twins.

The material sequenced was CD4+ T cells sorted from blood. The V and J genes are TRBV29-1 and TRBJ2-7, with D hard to call. This receptor was identified in a woman younger than 35 in good health. This chain's CDR3 is CSVDSGQSSYEQYF. In DNA, the CDR3 is TGCAGCGTTGATTCAGGTCAAAGCTCCTACGAGCAGTACTTC.